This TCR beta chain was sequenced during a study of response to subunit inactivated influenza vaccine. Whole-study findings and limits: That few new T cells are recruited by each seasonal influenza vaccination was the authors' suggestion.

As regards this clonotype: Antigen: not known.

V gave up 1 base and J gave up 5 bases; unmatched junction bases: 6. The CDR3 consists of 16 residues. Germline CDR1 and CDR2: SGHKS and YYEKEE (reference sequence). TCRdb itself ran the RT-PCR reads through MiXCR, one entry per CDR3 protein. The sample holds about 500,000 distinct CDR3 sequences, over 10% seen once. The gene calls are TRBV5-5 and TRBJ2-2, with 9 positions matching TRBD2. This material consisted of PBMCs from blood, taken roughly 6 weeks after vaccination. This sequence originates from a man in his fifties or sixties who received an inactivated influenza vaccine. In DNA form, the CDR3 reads TGTGCCAGCAGCTTGATAGCGGCGGGGGGGACCGGGGAGCTGTTTTTT. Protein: CASSLIAAGGTGELFF.